These T cell receptor beta chains were read from a single sample in a study of CD4+ T cells in melanoma. Sequenced by immunoSEQ multiplex PCR; TCRdb stores in-frame clones only, minus some. The sample includes tens of thousands of clones, 55% to 75% of them seen just once. Sequencing was performed on tumor tissue. The receptor source for this set is a human donor with melanoma. Each CDR3 is given with its conserved first and last residue. Each record gives: V gene, J gene, clone size, D gene, CDR3 DNA, CDR3 protein. A D gene is named only where the DNA matches it firmly. Clone size is shown for a subset of rows, as once, few, many or a class of expanded clone.

V: TRBV10-1
J: TRBJ1-2
size: -
D: -
DNA: TGCGCCAGGGGGAGGTTCGCCGGGACGTCTAACTATGGCTACACCTTC
CDR3: CARGRFAGTSNYGYTF

V: TRBV15
J: TRBJ1-4
size: -
D: -
DNA: TGTGCCACCAGCAGAGATGCTTCTGAAATCGGGGAAAAACTGTTTTTT
CDR3: CATSRDASEIGEKLFF

V: TRBV7-3
J: TRBJ2-1
size: -
D: -
DNA: TGTGCCAGCAGCTTATATGCCCGTGGTACAGGGACCTCCTACAATGAGCAGTTCTTC
CDR3: CASSLYARGTGTSYNEQFF

V: TRBV7-9
J: TRBJ2-6
size: -
D: TRBD1
DNA: TGTGCCAGCAGCGGACAGGGAGGTGGGGCCAACGTCCTGACTTTC
CDR3: CASSGQGGGANVLTF

V: TRBV7-3
J: TRBJ2-1
size: few
D: TRBD2
DNA: TGTGCCAGCAGCTTACGGGCTGAGCGGGGGCGACCAGACAATGAGCAGTTCTTC
CDR3: CASSLRAERGRPDNEQFF

V: TRBV29-1
J: TRBJ2-1
size: -
D: -
DNA: TGCAGCGTTGAAGTACGCGCTTACGGGGAGCAGTTCTTC
CDR3: CSVEVRAYGEQFF

V: TRBV19
J: TRBJ2-4
size: many
D: TRBD1
DNA: TGTGCCACCTCGGGGGAGGGGACAGGGAAAAACATTCAGTACTTC
CDR3: CATSGEGTGKNIQYF

V: TRBV5-6
J: TRBJ1-3
size: -
D: TRBD1
DNA: TGTGCCAGCAGCATAATACCGGGACAGGGTGTAGGAAACACCATATATTTT
CDR3: CASSIIPGQGVGNTIYF

V: TRBV5-1
J: TRBJ2-7
size: -
D: TRBD1
DNA: TGCGCCAGCAGCTACTCGGACAGGTTTGACGAGCAGTACTTC
CDR3: CASSYSDRFDEQYF

V: TRBV6-5
J: TRBJ2-2
size: few
D: TRBD2
DNA: TGTGCCAGCTGGAGGGCGGGGGGAACCGGGGAGCTGTTTTTT
CDR3: CASWRAGGTGELFF

V: TRBV7-3
J: TRBJ1-6
size: -
D: -
DNA: TGTGCCAGCAGCTTGCCAGGGGCACCCCTCCACTTT
CDR3: CASSLPGAPLHF

V: TRBV5-1
J: TRBJ2-7
size: -
D: -
DNA: TGCGCCAGCAGCTTGGGTCCCTGGGGCAGGGGCGAGCAGTACTTC
CDR3: CASSLGPWGRGEQYF

V: TRBV7-3
J: TRBJ2-1
size: -
D: -
DNA: TGTGCCAGCAGCTTAAGCGCGGGGAAGCAGTTCTTC
CDR3: CASSLSAGKQFF

V: TRBV19
J: TRBJ1-5
size: -
D: TRBD1
DNA: TGTGCCAGTAGTATAGGAGGGACAGAGCATTTT
CDR3: CASSIGGTEHF

V: TRBV2
J: TRBJ2-7
size: -
D: TRBD1
DNA: TGTGCCAGCAGTGATTGGACAGGGGCCTACGAGCAGTACTTC
CDR3: CASSDWTGAYEQYF

V: TRBV27
J: TRBJ2-7
size: once
D: TRBD1
DNA: TGTGCCAGCAGCTTCGGGACAGGGATCTACGAGCAGTACTTC
CDR3: CASSFGTGIYEQYF

V: TRBV19
J: TRBJ1-5
size: many
D: -
DNA: TGTGCCAGTAGTATAAGGCACCTGAGTAGCAATCAGCCCCAGCATTTT
CDR3: CASSIRHLSSNQPQHF

V: TRBV18
J: TRBJ1-2
size: -
D: -
DNA: TGTGCCAGCTCACCGGTACAGGGTGATGGCTACACCTTC
CDR3: CASSPVQGDGYTF

V: TRBV7-9
J: TRBJ2-7
size: few
D: -
DNA: TGTGCCAGCAGCTTATCTCCTAGTTCCTACGAGCAGTACTTC
CDR3: CASSLSPSSYEQYF

V: TRBV18
J: TRBJ2-3
size: -
D: -
DNA: TGTGCCAGCTCACCACAGAGGCCAGATACGCAGTATTTT
CDR3: CASSPQRPDTQYF

V: TRBV30
J: TRBJ2-7
size: -
D: -
DNA: TGTGCCTGGAGTACCCCGACAGGATCAGCTTACGAGCAGTACTTC
CDR3: CAWSTPTGSAYEQYF

V: TRBV19
J: TRBJ1-1
size: -
D: TRBD1
DNA: TGTGCCAGTACCCCGCCAGGGGGCCTTTTGAACACTGAAGCTTTCTTT
CDR3: CASTPPGGLLNTEAFF

V: TRBV6-1
J: TRBJ2-1
size: many
D: TRBD1
DNA: TGTGCCAGCAGCGGACAGGGCTTGGAGGGTGAGCAGTTCTTC
CDR3: CASSGQGLEGEQFF

V: TRBV4-3
J: TRBJ2-1
size: -
D: TRBD2
DNA: TGCGCCAGCAGCCAAGCCGGACTAGCGGGGGGTAGAAATGAGCAGTTCTTC
CDR3: CASSQAGLAGGRNEQFF

V: TRBV6-6
J: TRBJ1-5
size: -
D: -
DNA: TGTGCCAGCAGTTACAAAATGGGCGGTCAGCCCCAGCATTTT
CDR3: CASSYKMGGQPQHF

V: TRBV29-1
J: TRBJ2-1
size: -
D: TRBD2
DNA: TGCAGCGTTGGAAGTGGGGGGGGATACAATGAGCAGTTCTTC
CDR3: CSVGSGGGYNEQFF

V: TRBV4-2
J: TRBJ1-1
size: -
D: -
DNA: TGTGCCAGCAGCCAATTTAACATCCAGAACACTGAAGCTTTCTTT
CDR3: CASSQFNIQNTEAFF

V: TRBV5-1
J: TRBJ1-2
size: -
D: -
DNA: TGCGCCAGCAGCTTGCCCGGGGGCGCTTATGGCTACACCTTC
CDR3: CASSLPGGAYGYTF

V: TRBV29-1
J: TRBJ2-5
size: -
D: TRBD1
DNA: TGCAGCGGCCGAAACAGGGGAAGGGAGACCCAGTACTTC
CDR3: CSGRNRGRETQYF

V: TRBV27
J: TRBJ1-5
size: -
D: TRBD1
DNA: TGTGCCAGCAGGCCACAGGGGGGCCATCAGCCCCAGCATTTT
CDR3: CASRPQGGHQPQHF

V: TRBV5-1
J: TRBJ2-7
size: -
D: -
DNA: TGCGCCAGCAGCTTGGCCCCTTTTCGGGAGCAGTACTTC
CDR3: CASSLAPFREQYF

V: TRBV29-1
J: TRBJ2-1
size: many
D: -
DNA: TGCAGCTCTTCCCGGGACACGAACAATGAGCAGTTCTTC
CDR3: CSSSRDTNNEQFF

V: TRBV9
J: TRBJ2-3
size: -
D: -
DNA: TGTGCCAGCAGTAGTACCGGGGGCACAGATACGCAGTATTTT
CDR3: CASSSTGGTDTQYF

V: TRBV7-8
J: TRBJ2-7
size: many
D: -
DNA: TGTGCCAGCAGCTTAGTTAGAATTCTTTCGTCGGATATTGCTGACGAGCAGTACTTC
CDR3: CASSLVRILSSDIADEQYF

V: TRBV27
J: TRBJ2-7
size: -
D: -
DNA: TGTGCCAGCAGTTTTGCTAGCCACTACGAGCAGTACTTC
CDR3: CASSFASHYEQYF

V: TRBV7-2
J: TRBJ1-6
size: -
D: -
DNA: TGTGCCAGCAGCGGGGTCTCCTATAATTCACCCCTCCACTTT
CDR3: CASSGVSYNSPLHF

V: TRBV4-1
J: TRBJ1-5
size: -
D: -
DNA: TGCGCCAGCAGCCAATGGATACGCTTGGGGGCACATACAATCATAGCCCAGCATTTT
CDR3: CASSQWIRLGAHTIIAQHF

V: TRBV5-1
J: TRBJ1-2
size: -
D: TRBD1
DNA: TGCGCCAGCAGCTTAAACAGGGGGGATTCCTATGGCTACACCTTC
CDR3: CASSLNRGDSYGYTF

V: TRBV2
J: TRBJ1-2
size: -
D: TRBD1
DNA: TGTGCCAGCCCTGGGACCAGAGAGACAGGGGCCCGTGGCTACACCTTC
CDR3: CASPGTRETGARGYTF

V: TRBV5-4
J: TRBJ2-7
size: medium-sized
D: -
DNA: TGTGCCAGCAGCTTGGCACAGGGGAGGAACTACGAGCAGTACTTC
CDR3: CASSLAQGRNYEQYF

V: TRBV6-6
J: TRBJ1-2
size: -
D: -
DNA: TGTGCCAGCAGTTACTCAATCCGGGACCGCTATGGCTACACCTTC
CDR3: CASSYSIRDRYGYTF

V: TRBV11-2
J: TRBJ1-2
size: -
D: -
DNA: TGTGCCAGCAGCTTAGAAGAGGGTATCTATGGCTACACCTTC
CDR3: CASSLEEGIYGYTF

V: TRBV7-6
J: TRBJ2-7
size: few
D: -
DNA: TGTGCCAGCAGCTTGTTTGCGGGCGTCTCCTACGAGCAGTACTTC
CDR3: CASSLFAGVSYEQYF

V: TRBV11-3
J: TRBJ2-5
size: once
D: -
DNA: TGTGCCAGCAGCGGTCGACTCGGGGACCAAGAGACCCAGTACTTC
CDR3: CASSGRLGDQETQYF